A selection of T cell receptor beta chains follows, all from one sample in a study of cytomegalovirus exposure and HLA in healthy donors. Clones were read by immunoSEQ multiplex PCR, and TCRdb kept only the in-frame ones, dropping some. Here the sample spans under 130,000 clones, approximately 90% being singletons. Material for sequencing was PBMCs. The source of these receptors is a woman aged 18-29 years in good health and CMV-seropositive. The CDR3 runs from the conserved cysteine through the conserved F or W. Each record gives: V gene, D gene, clone size, J gene, CDR3 DNA, CDR3 protein. D genes are given only for firm matches. A clone size is listed for some rows: how often the clone was seen (once, few, many), or a class if it is expanded.

TRBV18	-	-	TRBJ1-2	TGTGCCAGCTCACCCGACTATGGCTACACCTTC	CASSPDYGYTF
TRBV5-1	-	-	TRBJ1-1	TGCGCCAGCAGCTCCCCGCGGTCTGAAGCTTTCTTT	CASSSPRSEAFF
TRBV28	-	medium-sized	TRBJ1-2	TGTGCCAGCAGTTTAACAGGGAACTATGGCTACACCTTC	CASSLTGNYGYTF
TRBV11-3	-	-	TRBJ2-7	TGTGCCAGCAGCTCCCGAGGGCTTTCCGACCGTTACGAGCAGTACTTC	CASSSRGLSDRYEQYF
TRBV6-6	TRBD1	-	TRBJ1-4	TGTGCCAGCAGGGGAGGACAGGGAGGTGAAAAACTGTTTTTT	CASRGGQGGEKLFF
TRBV4-1	TRBD2	once	TRBJ2-1	TGCGCCAGCAGCCAGTCCCGACTAGCGAGTCAGTTCTTC	CASSQSRLASQFF
TRBV19	TRBD1	-	TRBJ2-7	TGTGCCAGTAGCGGGACAGGGAAGGACTACGAGCAGTACTTC	CASSGTGKDYEQYF
TRBV7-9	TRBD2	-	TRBJ2-1	TGTGCCAGCAGCTCGCTAGCGGGAGGCCCTAACAATGAGCAGTTCTTC	CASSSLAGGPNNEQFF
TRBV28	-	-	TRBJ1-3	TGTGCCAGCAGTCGGACAGCAGGGTTCTCTGGAAACACCATATATTTT	CASSRTAGFSGNTIYF
TRBV29-1	TRBD1	-	TRBJ1-2	TGCAGCGTGGAGGACAGGGGGCGAGGAGACTATGGCTACACCTTC	CSVEDRGRGDYGYTF
TRBV5-6	-	-	TRBJ2-7	TGTGCCAGCAGCTTGGACGGGTACGAGCAGTACTTC	CASSLDGYEQYF
TRBV10-2	-	-	TRBJ2-7	TGCGCCACCACAAACAGCTACGAGCAGTACTTC	CATTNSYEQYF
TRBV7-6	-	-	TRBJ2-2	TGTGCCAGCAGCTCCCGACAAGTCGCGAACACCGGGGAGCTGTTTTTT	CASSSRQVANTGELFF
TRBV10-3	TRBD1	-	TRBJ1-1	TGTGCCATTTCGACCGGGACAGCAAACACTGAAGCTTTCTTT	CAISTGTANTEAFF
TRBV5-1	TRBD2	-	TRBJ2-5	TGCGCCAGCAGCTATACCGGGACTAGCAGAGAGACCCAGTACTTC	CASSYTGTSRETQYF
TRBV6-1	-	-	TRBJ2-5	TGTGCCAGCAGCTCCGCAGGTCAACAAGAGACCCAGTACTTC	CASSSAGQQETQYF
TRBV7-2	TRBD1	-	TRBJ2-7	TGTGCCAGCAGTACTACAGGGGTTTCCTACGAGCAGTACTTC	CASSTTGVSYEQYF
TRBV11-2	TRBD2	-	TRBJ2-5	TGTGCCAGCAGCCCCTTTGAAGCGGGGGGAAGGTACTTC	CASSPFEAGGRYF
TRBV2	TRBD1	-	TRBJ1-5	TGTGCCAGCAGTGTGGGGACAGGGGGCGACCAGCCCCAGCATTTT	CASSVGTGGDQPQHF
TRBV9	TRBD2	-	TRBJ2-1	TGTGCCAGCAGCGTCACTAGCGGGAGGTCCTACAATGAGCAGTTCTTC	CASSVTSGRSYNEQFF
TRBV11-1	TRBD1	-	TRBJ1-2	TGTGCCAGCAGCCTGGGACAGGGGGCGCGTAAAGGCTACACCTTC	CASSLGQGARKGYTF
TRBV28	TRBD1	-	TRBJ1-2	TGTGCCAGCAGCTCGGGACAGACAGATGGCTACACCTTC	CASSSGQTDGYTF
TRBV2	TRBD2	-	TRBJ2-1	TGTGCCAGCAGTGTTTCTAGCGGGAGTGGGGAGCAGTTCTTC	CASSVSSGSGEQFF
TRBV27	TRBD2	-	TRBJ2-1	TGTGCCAGCAGGACTAGCGGGAGGACCAATGAGCAGTTCTTC	CASRTSGRTNEQFF
TRBV28	TRBD1	-	TRBJ2-5	TGTGCCAGCAGTTTATACCTAGGGACAGGGGTCCAAGAGACCCAGTACTTC	CASSLYLGTGVQETQYF
TRBV18	TRBD1	few	TRBJ2-7	TGTGCCAGCTCACCCTGGACAGGCATCTCCTACGAGCAGTACTTC	CASSPWTGISYEQYF
TRBV5-6	TRBD1	-	TRBJ2-6	TGTGCCAGCAGCTGGATACAGGGGGCTGGGGCCAACGTCCTGACTTTC	CASSWIQGAGANVLTF
TRBV27	-	-	TRBJ1-1	TGTGCCAGCAGTCTCCAGGGAGGGGGCACTGAAGCTTTCTTT	CASSLQGGGTEAFF
TRBV21-1	-	-	TRBJ2-7	TGTGCCAGCAGCGAAGGGTCAGATATGGCTTACGAGCAGTACTTC	CASSEGSDMAYEQYF
TRBV6-1	-	once	TRBJ2-3	TGTGCCAGCAGGTCAGACACAGATACGCAGTATTTT	CASRSDTDTQYF
TRBV2	-	-	TRBJ1-2	TGTGCCAGCAGTGGCGACAGCTCGTCCTATGGCTACACCTTC	CASSGDSSSYGYTF
TRBV30	-	-	TRBJ1-2	TGTGCCTCCACAGGGTTGGCTGGCTACACCTTC	CASTGLAGYTF
TRBV21-1	-	once	TRBJ1-2	TGTGCCAGCAGCAAAGGACGGGACAGGAGGGTCTTAGCGTATGGCTACACCTTC	CASSKGRDRRVLAYGYTF
TRBV6-5	TRBD1	-	TRBJ1-2	TGTGCCAGCAGTCCAAGACAGGGACGAGGAGACGGCTACACCTTC	CASSPRQGRGDGYTF
TRBV5-1	TRBD2	-	TRBJ2-5	TGCGCCAGCAGCTTGTCTAGTGCTAGCGGGAGCAAGACCCAGTACTTC	CASSLSSASGSKTQYF
TRBV7-6	TRBD2	-	TRBJ2-7	TGTGCCAGCAGCCCCCGTGGGCGGGGGAGCTACGAGCAGTACTTC	CASSPRGRGSYEQYF